The 24 T cell receptor beta chains below all came from one sample that was sequenced in a study of cytomegalovirus exposure and HLA in healthy donors. The PCR contained 60 Vbeta and 13 Jbeta primers. Generated by immunoSEQ multiplex PCR, the TCRdb table keeps only in-frame clones and is missing some. The sample carries approximately 220,000 clones, 76% recorded once. Specimen: PBMCs. The receptors originated from a man younger than 30 in good health and CMV-seronegative.

The V gene is TRBV29-1, the J gene TRBJ1-1; TRBD1 aligns across 7 bases. The length of the CDR3 is 13 residues. From germline, CDR1 is SQVTM and CDR2 ANQGSEA. Losses at the gene ends were 1 base for V and 3 bases for J; bases not matched to a gene: 2. CDR3 protein: CSVEGGQHTEAFF. In nucleotides, the CDR3 is TGCAGCGTTGAAGGGGGACAGCACACTGAAGCTTTCTTT.

This chain uses TRBV5-1 with TRBJ2-3, with TRBD2 matching 9 bases. Per the germline V gene, CDR1 is SGHRS and CDR2 is YFSETQ. The length of the CDR3 is 16 residues. V lost 2 bases and J lost 2; bases outside the gene matches: 6. The CDR3 bases are TGCGCCAGCAGCTTTAGCGGGGGTCTGAACACAGATACGCAGTATTTT. Translated: CASSFSGGLNTDTQYF.

This rearrangement joins TRBV30 to TRBJ2-5; D is ambiguous. The assigned J gene may be wrong: the sequence end matches TRBJ2-7 better. The CDR3 sequence is 13 residues long. The V gene's germline CDR1 is GTSNPN and CDR2 SVGIG (reference sequence). The CDR3 DNA is TGTGCCTGGAGTGTAACGGGTTCCTACGAGCAGTACTTC. Translated: CAWSVTGSYEQYF.

A few counts support this clone. The chain employs TRBV30 and TRBJ1-1; D is possibly TRBD1 (5 bases). CDR3 length: 13 residues. Trimming shortened V by 2 bases and J by 0 bases, and 7 bases separated the two germline ends. Germline CDR1 and CDR2: GTSNPN and SVGIG (reference sequence). CDR3 loop: CAWSQGLNTEAFF. The CDR3 nucleotides are TGTGCCTGGAGTCAGGGCTTGAACACTGAAGCTTTCTTT. The full variable domain, its missing parts supplied by reference TRBV30 and TRBJ1-1, is SQTIHQWPATLVQPVGSPLSLECTVEGTSNPNLYWYRQAAGRGLQLLFYSVGIGQISSEVPQNLSASRPQDRQFILSSKKLLLSDSGFYLCAWSQGLNTEAFFGQGTRLTVV.

This chain uses TRBV6-1 with TRBJ2-2, with D tentatively TRBD2 (5 bases). The length of the CDR3 is 15 residues. The V end lost 5 bases, the J end lost 4 bases, and 14 bases lay between the germline ends. The germline CDR1 and CDR2 sequences are MNHNS and SASEGT. The CDR3 loop is CASSPRAEGTGELFF. In DNA form, the CDR3 reads TGTGCCAGCAGTCCCCGGGCAGAGGGCACCGGGGAGCTGTTTTTT.

This chain uses TRBV28 with TRBJ1-1, with a tentative D call TRBD1 (5 bases). Trimming stripped 8 bases from V and 0 bases from J, with 13 bases between. The CDR3 spans 14 residues. Germline values: CDR1 MDHEN, CDR2 SYDVKM. Written as DNA, the CDR3 is TGTGCCAGCTACCTACCAGGGATGAACACTGAAGCTTTCTTT. It is translated as CASYLPGMNTEAFF. The complete variable domain, with remaining parts taken from reference TRBV28 and TRBJ1-1, reads DVKVTQSSRYLVKRTGEKVFLECVQDMDHENMFWYRQDPGLGLRLIYFSYDVKMKEKGDIPEGYSVSREKKERFSLILESASTNQTSMYLCASYLPGMNTEAFFGQGTRLTVV.

The genes are TRBV6-1 and TRBJ1-2, with 7 bases fitting TRBD1. CDR3 length: 17 amino acids. V lost 4 bases and J lost 1; bases outside the gene matches: 12. Germline V gives CDR1 MNHNS, CDR2 SASEGT. This chain's CDR3 is CASSGNPRDSHNYGYTF. The CDR3 coding sequence is TGTGCCAGCAGTGGAAACCCTCGGGACAGCCATAACTATGGCTACACCTTC.

A few counts support this clone. The CDR3 protein is CASSSGQGPYGYTF. The DNA of the CDR3 is TGTGCCAGCAGTTCAGGACAGGGACCTTATGGCTACACCTTC. The chain has TRBV28 and TRBJ1-2, with 8 positions matching TRBD1. Trimming removed 4 bases from V and 5 bases from J; junction bases left unmatched: 6. The CDR3 spans 14 residues. Germline V gives CDR1 MDHEN, CDR2 SYDVKM.

The gene calls are TRBV7-3 and TRBJ2-2; D uncertain. The germline gives CDR1 SGHTA, CDR2 FQGTGA. This CDR3 has 12 residues. V dropped 1 base and J dropped 7 bases, with 4 bases sitting between them. The CDR3 loop reads CASSLMSGELFF. The CDR3 DNA reads as TGTGCCAGCAGCTTAATGAGCGGGGAGCTGTTTTTT. The full variable domain, with the rest looked up from reference TRBV7-3 and TRBJ2-2, is GAGVSQTPSNKVTEKGKYVELRCDPISGHTALYWYRQSLGQGPEFLIYFQGTGAADDSGLPNDRFFAVRPEGSVSTLKIQRTERGDSAVYLCASSLMSGELFFGEGSRLTVL.

The chain joins TRBV28 to TRBJ2-5; 10 bases agree with TRBD1. Germline-derived CDR1 and CDR2 are MDHEN and SYDVKM. Losses at the gene ends were 6 bases for V and 2 bases for J; bases not matched to a gene: 12. The CDR3 runs 17 residues. CDR3 region: CASSQRRGTGEQETQYF. Written as DNA, the CDR3 is TGTGCCAGCAGCCAAAGAAGGGGGACAGGGGAACAAGAGACCCAGTACTTC.

The chain links TRBV9 to TRBJ1-2, with D hard to call. Germline loops: CDR1 SGDLS, CDR2 YYNGEE. V was clipped by 2 bases and J by 2 bases, with 10 bases between them. The CDR3 sequence is 14 residues long. The CDR3 DNA reads TGTGCCAGCAGCGTTTCGGAAGCGAACTATGGCTACACCTTC. Amino acid sequence: CASSVSEANYGYTF.

The CDR3, as DNA: TGCGCCAGCAGCCCCCGGATATCGGGACTTAATAACATTCAGTACTTC. Translation: CASSPRISGLNNIQYF. This chain uses TRBV5-1 with TRBJ2-4, with D maybe TRBD2 (6 bases). The CDR3 extends over 16 amino acids. Trimming cost V 4 bases and J 7 bases, with 21 bases left between them. Per the germline V gene, CDR1 is SGHRS and CDR2 is YFSETQ.

This chain connects TRBV30 to TRBJ2-7, with 7 positions matching TRBD2. Losses at the gene ends were 0 bases for V and 3 bases for J; bases not matched to a gene: 11. CDR3 length equals 16 residues. CDR1 is GTSNPN, CDR2 SVGIG, per germline (reference sequence). As DNA, the CDR3 is TGTGCCTGGAGTGTAGGGTCTCGGGGGGTGGACTACGAGCAGTACTTC. It codes for CAWSVGSRGVDYEQYF.

The chain uses TRBV4-2 and TRBJ2-1, with TRBD2 identical over 16 bases. The germline V gene has CDR1 LGHNA and CDR2 YNFKEQ. The CDR3 covers 22 residues. V lost 1 base to trimming and J lost 2 bases; unmatched junction nucleotides: 14. The CDR3 nucleotides are TGTGCCAGCAGCCAAGTATCGCCCACCCCGGGGACTAGCGGGAGGGCCTACAATGAGCAGTTCTTC. Amino acid sequence: CASSQVSPTPGTSGRAYNEQFF.

This chain links TRBV14 with TRBJ2-7; unclear D gene. Per the germline V gene, CDR1 is SGHDN and CDR2 is FVKESK. The V end was cut by 5 bases, the J end by 2 bases, with 4 bases between. The CDR3 spans 11 residues. CDR3 coding DNA: TGTGCCAGCAGCTCAACCTACGAGCAGTACTTC. Encoded protein: CASSSTYEQYF.

This chain links TRBV2 with TRBJ2-3; 7 positions agree with TRBD2. The germline V gene encodes CDR1 SNHLY and CDR2 FYNNEI. The CDR3 length is 14 residues. With 6 bases clipped from V and 4 bases from J, the junction kept 7 bases outside the gene matches. The CDR3 region is CASRSGLVSDTQYF. CDR3 in DNA: TGTGCCAGCAGGAGCGGACTAGTCTCAGATACGCAGTATTTT.

This clone was picked up one time. The rearrangement links TRBV7-9 to TRBJ1-1; no firm D call. This CDR3 is built from 17 residues. Per germline, CDR1 SEHNR and CDR2 FQNEAQ (reference sequence). V was shortened by 3 bases and J by 0 bases, with 17 bases between the two germline ends. CDR3 nucleotide sequence: TGTGCCAGCAGCTTCCCCGGGGAAGCAGGCATGAACACTGAAGCTTTCTTT. Translating it yields CASSFPGEAGMNTEAFF.

The chain joins TRBV9 to TRBJ2-3, with 7 positions matching TRBD1. This CDR3 comprises 17 residues. Losses at the gene ends were 0 bases for V and 4 bases for J; bases not matched to a gene: 11. Germline V CDR1 and CDR2: SGDLS, YYNGEE. CDR3 in DNA: TGTGCCAGCAGCGTAGCTTCAAGTGGTCAGGGGGCAGATACGCAGTATTTT. Translated: CASSVASSGQGADTQYF.

The genes are TRBV6-9 and TRBJ1-1, with D possibly being TRBD1 (5 bases). The CDR3 has 13 residues. Germline V lookup: CDR1 MNHGY, CDR2 SVAAGI. V lost 5 bases, J lost 1 base, and 8 bases lay in between. CDR3 in amino acids: CASSGGGNTEAFF. DNA for the CDR3: TGTGCCAGCAGTGGGGGGGGGAACACTGAAGCTTTCTTT.

The chain combines TRBV4-1 with TRBJ1-6, with a weak D call TRBD1 (6 bases). Germline values: CDR1 MGHRA, CDR2 YSYEKL. V dropped 0 bases and J dropped 7 bases, with 10 bases sitting between them. The CDR3 runs to 15 residues. This CDR3 reads CASSQEGGPNSPLHF. The CDR3 DNA is TGCGCCAGCAGCCAAGAGGGGGGGCCGAATTCACCCCTCCACTTT.

Turning to this clone: An end of the junction does not agree with germline; a read error may underlie this. The chain employs TRBV2 and TRBJ1-4, with 9 positions matching TRBD1. In germline, CDR1 is SNHLY, CDR2 FYNNEI. The length of the CDR3 is 16 residues. The CDR3 protein is CASSGDREGKNEQLFF. The CDR3 DNA follows: TGTGCCAGCAGCGGGGACAGGGAGGGGAAGAATGAACAACTGTTTTTT.

As concerns this clone: The junction departs from the called germline gene at one end, perhaps through a read error. V gene TRBV27 combines with J gene TRBJ1-4, with 8 bases that match TRBD1. The CDR3 sequence is 14 residues long. The germline gives CDR1 MNHEY, CDR2 SMNVEV (reference sequence). CDR3 loop: CASRPTGVREKRFF. The CDR3, as DNA: TGTGCCAGCAGACCGACAGGGGTAAGGGAAAAACGGTTTTTT. The full variable domain, completed using reference TRBV27 and TRBJ1-4, is EAQVTQNPRYLITVTGKKLTVTCSQNMNHEYMSWYRQDPGLGLRQIYYSMNVEVTDKGDVPEGYKVSRKEKRNFPLILESPSPNQTSLYFCASRPTGVREKRFFGSGTQLSVL.

The genes are TRBV5-5 and TRBJ2-3, with D uncertain. Germline CDR1 reads SGHKS; CDR2 reads YYEKEE (reference sequence). The CDR3 is 14 amino acids. Trimming left V 7 bases short and J 1 base short, with 13 bases between. The CDR3 region is CASLPLVGTDTQYF. The DNA for the CDR3 is TGTGCCAGCCTCCCCCTGGTAGGCACAGATACGCAGTATTTT.

This sequence joins TRBV19 and TRBJ1-2; no clear D. The CDR3 contains 15 residues. Trimming took off 1 base at V and 3 bases at J, with 12 bases between the two ends. Looked up from germline, CDR1 is LNHDA and CDR2 is SQIVND (reference sequence). DNA for the CDR3: TGTGCCAGTAGTATAGGAGCAGGAATCGACTATGGCTACACCTTC. Amino acid sequence: CASSIGAGIDYGYTF.